This TCR beta chain derives from a study of CD8 T cells in Susac syndrome. From germline, CDR1 is SEHNR and CDR2 FQNEAQ (reference sequence). This CDR3 region has 12 residues. As regards this clonotype: The junction differs from germline at one of its ends, possibly a read error.

RNA amounts of about 0.5 to 1 ug underwent reverse transcription with random hexamers. A single record per CDR3 protein comes from TCRdb applying MiXCR to the immunoSEQ multiplex PCR reads. The table has about 120,000 distinct CDR3 sequences, about 95% seen once. The authors carried out high-throughput sequencing of TCR beta. They applied it to CD8+ and CD4+ T cells obtained from blood. The source material was CD4+ T cells from PBMCs. The chain has TRBV7-9 and TRBJ2-5; D is possibly TRBD2 (6 bases). The sequence was collected from a human donor with multiple sclerosis. The CDR3 coding sequence is TGTGCCAGCAGCACCCTGGAGGGGACCCGGTACTTC. Its translation is CASSTLEGTRYF.